These T cell receptor beta chains were read from a single sample in a study of T cell responses to AZD1222 COVID-19 vaccine. The table came from immunoSEQ multiplex PCR; TCRdb's copy has only in-frame clones and leaves some out. The table includes some 130,000 clones, 90% to 95% detected once. The sequenced sample was peripheral blood, obtained 28 days after the second AZD1222 dose. These receptors were collected from an adult who received the AZD1222 COVID-19 vaccine. Both conserved end residues are part of each CDR3. The order of the fields is CDR3 protein, CDR3 DNA, V gene, D gene, clone size, J gene. D genes are given only for firm matches. Not every row has a clone size; where given, it reads once, few, many or a size class.

CASSLGGWGTGSSDEQYF,TGTGCCAGCAGCTTAGGGGGTTGGGGGACAGGGAGTTCCGACGAGCAGTACTTC,TRBV7-6,TRBD1,-,TRBJ2-7
CASSLRVQPPIEEAFF,TGTGCCAGCAGCTTAAGGGTTCAGCCCCCTATAGAGGAAGCTTTCTTT,TRBV7-2,-,-,TRBJ1-1
CSVAQTGDGNQPQHF,TGCAGCGTGGCTCAAACAGGGGACGGCAATCAGCCCCAGCATTTT,TRBV29-1,TRBD1,-,TRBJ1-5
CASSPWDRNTEAFF,TGTGCCAGCAGCCCTTGGGACAGGAACACTGAAGCTTTCTTT,TRBV3-1/TRBV3-2,TRBD1,-,TRBJ1-1
CATRTEGYNSPLHF,TGTGCCACTAGGACGGAGGGCTATAATTCACCCCTCCACTTT,TRBV19,-,few,TRBJ1-6
CASSLMAADEAFF,TGTGCCAGCAGCTTGATGGCGGCAGATGAAGCTTTCTTT,TRBV7-2,-,-,TRBJ1-1
CASSLSGLGRDYGYTF,TGTGCCAGCAGTTTATCGGGATTAGGACGGGACTATGGCTACACCTTC,TRBV27,-,once,TRBJ1-2
CATSRSRVGTEKETQYF,TGTGCCACCAGCAGATCCAGAGTTGGGACAGAAAAAGAGACCCAGTACTTC,TRBV15,TRBD1,-,TRBJ2-5
CASSQDRFEGYGYTF,TGTGCCAGCAGCCAAGACAGGTTTGAAGGGTATGGCTACACCTTC,TRBV4-2,-,-,TRBJ1-2
CASRGQGRSPLHF,TGTGCCAGCAGGGGACAGGGTAGATCACCCCTCCACTTT,TRBV6-5,TRBD1,once,TRBJ1-6
CATEEPGHLVYEQYF,TGTGCCACCGAAGAACCGGGACACCTGGTCTACGAGCAGTACTTC,TRBV14,-,-,TRBJ2-7
CASSLRQLNTEAFF,TGTGCCAGCAGCTTACGACAGCTGAACACTGAAGCTTTCTTT,TRBV11-3,-,-,TRBJ1-1
CASSGLSLHVAFF,TGTGCCAGCAGCGGGTTGTCGCTGCATGTTGCTTTCTTT,TRBV11-2,-,-,TRBJ1-1
CASSQDVWVAGDTGELFF,TGTGCCAGCAGCCAAGATGTATGGGTGGCGGGGGACACCGGGGAGCTGTTTTTT,TRBV4-2,TRBD2,-,TRBJ2-2
CASGRGLNQPQHF,TGTGCCAGCGGTAGGGGGCTAAATCAGCCCCAGCATTTT,TRBV2,TRBD1,once,TRBJ1-5
CASSFQGPDNSPLHF,TGCGCCAGCAGCTTCCAGGGCCCTGATAATTCACCCCTCCACTTT,TRBV5-1,-,-,TRBJ1-6
CASSLDPSGRKYGYTF,TGTGCCAGCAGCTTAGATCCCTCTGGACGGAAGTATGGCTACACCTTC,TRBV7-2,-,-,TRBJ1-2
CASSLTPAEAFF,TGTGCCAGCAGTTTAACTCCAGCTGAAGCTTTCTTT,TRBV12-3/TRBV12-4,-,-,TRBJ1-1
CASSFRTNQPQHF,TGTGCCAGCAGTTTTAGAACGAATCAGCCCCAGCATTTT,TRBV12-3/TRBV12-4,-,-,TRBJ1-5
CASSSPGMNTEAFF,TGTGCCAGCAGTTCTCCGGGGATGAACACTGAAGCTTTCTTT,TRBV6-5,-,-,TRBJ1-1
CASSDAGLTPSTGELFF,TGTGCCAGCAGCGACGCGGGACTCACTCCCAGCACCGGGGAGCTGTTTTTT,TRBV9,-,-,TRBJ2-2
CASRPIAVPYGYTF,TGTGCCAGCAGACCAATAGCAGTACCCTATGGCTACACCTTC,TRBV11-2,-,once,TRBJ1-2
CASSQVGGAEQYF,TGTGCCAGCAGCCAAGTGGGGGGGGCGGAGCAGTACTTC,TRBV14,-,few,TRBJ2-7
CASSIGTGGFGQPQHF,TGTGCCAGTAGTATCGGGACAGGGGGTTTTGGTCAGCCCCAGCATTTT,TRBV19,TRBD1,-,TRBJ1-5
CASRKGLARQETQYF,TGTGCCTCCAGAAAAGGGCTAGCGAGGCAAGAGACCCAGTACTTC,TRBV10-3,-,once,TRBJ2-5
CASSGGSYRAGEPQHF,TGTGCCAGTAGTGGGGGGTCTTACAGGGCTGGGGAGCCCCAGCATTTT,TRBV19,-,-,TRBJ1-5
CARDGGTFNTIYF,TGTGCCCGGGACGGGGGGACATTCAACACCATATATTTT,TRBV30,-,-,TRBJ1-3
CASSIGFKDTQYF,TGTGCCAGTAGTATAGGTTTTAAAGATACGCAGTATTTT,TRBV19,-,once,TRBJ2-3
CASRLSGPLSYEQYF,TGTGCCAGCAGGCTTTCTGGGCCCCTCTCCTACGAGCAGTACTTC,TRBV6-5,-,once,TRBJ2-7
CATTTRPRTGELFF,TGTGCCACAACGACCCGCCCTCGGACCGGGGAGCTGTTTTTT,TRBV18,-,-,TRBJ2-2
CASSELRNEQFF,TGTGCCAGCAGTGAACTACGCAATGAGCAGTTCTTC,TRBV6-1,-,-,TRBJ2-1
CASSITPGRVNQPQHF,TGTGCCAGTAGTATTACACCGGGACGGGTGAATCAGCCCCAGCATTTT,TRBV19,-,-,TRBJ1-5
CASSLVRDRNSPLHF,TGTGCCAGCAGCCTTGTAAGGGATCGGAATTCACCCCTCCACTTT,TRBV5-6,-,once,TRBJ1-6
CASSLGQGNYGYTF,TGTGCCAGCAGCTTGGGACAGGGGAACTATGGCTACACCTTC,TRBV6-5,TRBD1,few,TRBJ1-2
CASSLLIPVPYGYTF,TGTGCCAGCAGCTTACTGATTCCCGTCCCCTATGGCTACACCTTC,TRBV7-2,-,few,TRBJ1-2